This TCR beta chain was recorded in a study of blood T cell repertoires in COVID-19. Study details: Specimens from acute and convalescent COVID-19 originated in the United States, Italy and Spain.

Original processing notes: Nucleated cell number was recorded as an estimate derived from reference gene primer amplification. TCRdb's table, derived via immunoSEQ multiplex PCR, lists solely in-frame clones and lacks some. That table furnishes V, J and clone size, whereas the DNA furnished D and trimming. The sample consists of around 620,000 clones, over 80% of them appearing once. V lost 1 base and J 2 bases, leaving 9 bases between the germline ends. Germline CDR1 is MGHRA and CDR2 is YSYEKL. The CDR3 is 14 amino acids. The TCR originated in a young woman with acute or convalescent COVID-19. The specimen was peripheral blood. The chain carries TRBV4-1 and TRBJ2-7; D is possibly TRBD1 (5 bases). The CDR3 DNA follows: TGCGCCAGCAGCCAAGTAACAGGAGCCTACGAGCAGTACTTC. Residues: CASSQVTGAYEQYF.